The present T cell receptor beta chain was sequenced within a study of T-cell reconstitution after alpha-beta-depleted transplantation in children. Deletions cut 7 bases from V and 0 bases from J, with 7 bases between. Germline CDR1 reads SNHLY; CDR2 reads FYNNEI. CDR3 length: 13 residues. Unique molecular identifiers were used in preparing the TCRbeta library. TCRdb fed the PCR reads into MiXCR, producing one record per CDR3 protein. The repertoire holds under 350,000 distinct CDR3 sequences, with roughly 9.5% as singletons. This specimen consisted of PBMCs from the stem cell graft donor, obtained from the stem cell graft. The chain joins TRBV2 to TRBJ1-5; D is possibly TRBD1 (5 bases). The sequence derives from a human donor who donated a stem cell graft to a child with SCID. CDR3 sequence: CASMGLSNQPQHF. CDR3 DNA sequence: TGTGCCAGCATGGGACTTAGCAATCAGCCCCAGCATTTT.